The rows below give T cell receptor beta chains drawn from one sample of a study of OX40 agonist ivuxolimab in advanced cancers. Produced via immunoSEQ multiplex PCR; TCRdb's table is partial and in-frame only. There are about 72,000 clones in the sample; about nine tenths occur only once, and about 1% lies in the top ten. The sequenced sample was CD4+ or CD8+ T cells sorted from blood, obtained in a trial of the OX40 agonist ivuxolimab. The receptors here all came from an adult with an advanced solid tumor such as melanoma, head and neck, liver or kidney cancer. Both conserved end residues are part of each CDR3. Each record gives: J gene, clone size, V gene, D gene, CDR3 DNA, CDR3 protein. D genes are given only for firm matches. Clone size, where shown, is once, few, many, or a class for clones that have expanded.

j_call: TRBJ1-6
clone_size: few
v_call: TRBV6-5
d_call: TRBD1
cdr3_nt: TGTGCCAGCAGGATGACAGGGGATTCACCCCTCCACTTT
cdr3_aa: CASRMTGDSPLHF

j_call: TRBJ2-7
clone_size: .
v_call: TRBV5-6
d_call: TRBD1
cdr3_nt: TGTGCCAGCAGCCCTGGACTCCCAGGGGGTGAGCAGTACTTC
cdr3_aa: CASSPGLPGGEQYF

j_call: TRBJ1-2
clone_size: .
v_call: TRBV28
d_call: .
cdr3_nt: TGTGCCAGTAGTTTATGGCGGCAGGGATATGGCTACACCTTC
cdr3_aa: CASSLWRQGYGYTF

j_call: TRBJ2-1
clone_size: .
v_call: TRBV29-1
d_call: TRBD2
cdr3_nt: TGCAGCGTGATGGGAAGCCGGGACTACGAATTCAATGAGCAGTTCTTC
cdr3_aa: CSVMGSRDYEFNEQFF

j_call: TRBJ2-1
clone_size: .
v_call: TRBV6-7
d_call: .
cdr3_nt: TGTGCCAGCAGCACGGAGGGGGCCAGGAATGAGCAGTTCTTC
cdr3_aa: CASSTEGARNEQFF

j_call: TRBJ2-7
clone_size: .
v_call: TRBV10-2
d_call: TRBD2
cdr3_nt: TGCGCCAGCAGCGTAGCGGGACCCTCCTACGAGCAGTACTTC
cdr3_aa: CASSVAGPSYEQYF

j_call: TRBJ2-5
clone_size: .
v_call: TRBV4-3
d_call: .
cdr3_nt: TGCGCCAGCAGCCAAGGAACAGACAGAGAGACCCAGTACTTC
cdr3_aa: CASSQGTDRETQYF

j_call: TRBJ2-5
clone_size: .
v_call: TRBV5-1
d_call: .
cdr3_nt: TGCGCCAGCAGCTACGCCGGGACGGATCAAGAGACCCAGTACTTC
cdr3_aa: CASSYAGTDQETQYF

j_call: TRBJ2-2
clone_size: .
v_call: TRBV19
d_call: TRBD2
cdr3_nt: TGTGCCAGTATGGCCGGGACTAGCGAGGGCGGGGAGCTGTTTTTT
cdr3_aa: CASMAGTSEGGELFF

j_call: TRBJ2-5
clone_size: once
v_call: TRBV6-5
d_call: TRBD1
cdr3_nt: TGTGCCAGCAGCCTTATAGGGGGCCCCAGGGGCGCCCAGTACTTC
cdr3_aa: CASSLIGGPRGAQYF

j_call: TRBJ2-3
clone_size: .
v_call: TRBV15
d_call: TRBD1
cdr3_nt: TGTGCCACCAGTCAGGGACAGGGAGCAGATACGCAGTATTTT
cdr3_aa: CATSQGQGADTQYF

j_call: TRBJ1-2
clone_size: .
v_call: TRBV11-2
d_call: .
cdr3_nt: TGTGCCAGCAGCGACCTAGGGAGGTACTATGGCTACACCTTC
cdr3_aa: CASSDLGRYYGYTF

j_call: TRBJ1-2
clone_size: .
v_call: TRBV28
d_call: TRBD1
cdr3_nt: TGTGCCAGCAGCAGGACAGGGCGGGGCTACACCTTC
cdr3_aa: CASSRTGRGYTF

j_call: TRBJ1-1
clone_size: .
v_call: TRBV5-1
d_call: .
cdr3_nt: TGCGCCAGCAGCTTGCCACCGAACACTGAAGCTTTCTTT
cdr3_aa: CASSLPPNTEAFF

j_call: TRBJ2-3
clone_size: few
v_call: TRBV18
d_call: .
cdr3_nt: TGTGCCAGCTCACCAGAAGGAATCACAGATACGCAGTATTTT
cdr3_aa: CASSPEGITDTQYF

j_call: TRBJ2-7
clone_size: .
v_call: TRBV18
d_call: TRBD1
cdr3_nt: TGTGCCAGCTCACCAATTACCGGGACAGGGCACTACTTC
cdr3_aa: CASSPITGTGHYF

j_call: TRBJ2-3
clone_size: few
v_call: TRBV5-1
d_call: .
cdr3_nt: TGCGCCAGCAGCTTGGCCTCAGGTACAGATACGCAGTATTTT
cdr3_aa: CASSLASGTDTQYF

j_call: TRBJ2-2
clone_size: .
v_call: TRBV28
d_call: TRBD1
cdr3_nt: TGTGCCAGCGACTCAACCGGGACAGGGAGGGCCGGGGAGCTGTTTTTT
cdr3_aa: CASDSTGTGRAGELFF